This T cell receptor beta chain was captured in a study of early T cells in non-severe SARS-CoV-2 infection. Study overall: Sequencing used unsorted whole-blood bulk RNA, so chains lack pairing.

This clonotype has just a few counts. Its antigen is undetermined. The CDR3 is made up of 15 amino acids. Deletions cut 3 bases from V and 5 bases from J, with 17 bases between. Individual cDNA molecules each received unique molecular identifiers attached to them. In TCRdb, the 5' RACE reads were re-called with MiXCR into one record per CDR3 protein. The sample includes about 42,000 distinct CDR3 sequences, approximately 7.1% of them seen just once. Findings and limits, study-wide: Matching with VDJdb favored anti-spike CD8 responses (missing private and CD4 specificities).

V gene TRBV12-3 or TRBV12-4 combines with J gene TRBJ2-7; D perhaps matches TRBD1 (6 bases). This TCR derives from an adult who was a healthcare worker with PCR-confirmed SARS-CoV-2 infection or an uninfected control (not recorded which). The specimen was whole blood. The CDR3 reads CASSFIYRESHEQYF. The CDR3, as DNA: TGTGCCAGCAGTTTCATTTACAGGGAGTCCCACGAGCAGTACTTC.